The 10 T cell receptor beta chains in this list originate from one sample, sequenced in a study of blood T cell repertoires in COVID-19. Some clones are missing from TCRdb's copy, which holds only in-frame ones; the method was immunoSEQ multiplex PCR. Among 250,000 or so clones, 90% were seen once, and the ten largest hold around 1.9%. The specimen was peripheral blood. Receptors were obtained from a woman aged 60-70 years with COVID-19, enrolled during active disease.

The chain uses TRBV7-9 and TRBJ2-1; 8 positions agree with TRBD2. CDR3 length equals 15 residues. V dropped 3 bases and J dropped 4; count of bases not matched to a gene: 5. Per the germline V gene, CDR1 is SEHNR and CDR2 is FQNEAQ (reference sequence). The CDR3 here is CASSLSTGGYNEQFF. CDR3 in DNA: TGTGCCAGCAGCTTGTCGACGGGGGGGTACAATGAGCAGTTCTTC.

CDR3 bases: TGTGCCAGCTCACCACGGGACAACGAAGGGCAGCCCCTCCACTTT. Protein: CASSPRDNEGQPLHF. The rearrangement links TRBV18 to TRBJ1-6; D is perhaps TRBD1 (6 bases). The CDR3 length is 15 residues. V shed 1 base and J shed 13 bases, with 17 bases lying between them. Germline CDR1 is KGHSH and CDR2 is LQKENI.

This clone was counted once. CDR3 residues: CASSTTGAADTQYF. CDR3 sequence (DNA): TGTGCCAGTAGTACCACAGGGGCAGCAGATACGCAGTATTTT. This chain joins TRBV19 and TRBJ2-3, with 7 bases that match TRBD1. The V segment lost 4 bases and the J segment 4 bases; nucleotides outside the gene matches: 5. Germline lookup yields CDR1 LNHDA and CDR2 SQIVND (reference sequence). The CDR3 is 14 residues long.

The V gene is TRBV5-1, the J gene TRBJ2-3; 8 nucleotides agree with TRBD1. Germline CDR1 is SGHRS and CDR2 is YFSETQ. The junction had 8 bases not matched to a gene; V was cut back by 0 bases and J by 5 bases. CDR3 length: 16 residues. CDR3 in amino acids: CASSLAMGQAGDTQYF. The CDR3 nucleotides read TGCGCCAGCAGCTTGGCTATGGGACAGGCTGGAGATACGCAGTATTTT.

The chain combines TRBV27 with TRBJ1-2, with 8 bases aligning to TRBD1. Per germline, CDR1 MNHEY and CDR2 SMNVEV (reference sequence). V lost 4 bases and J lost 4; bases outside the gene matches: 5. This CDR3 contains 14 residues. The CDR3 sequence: CASSSAGGTYGYTF. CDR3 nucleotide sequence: TGTGCCAGCAGTTCGGCAGGGGGCACCTATGGCTACACCTTC.

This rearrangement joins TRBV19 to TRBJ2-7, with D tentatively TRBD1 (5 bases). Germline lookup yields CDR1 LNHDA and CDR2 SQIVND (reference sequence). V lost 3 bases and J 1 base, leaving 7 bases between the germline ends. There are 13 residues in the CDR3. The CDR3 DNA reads TGTGCCAGTAGTATTCAGGGATCCTACGAGCAGTACTTC. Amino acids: CASSIQGSYEQYF. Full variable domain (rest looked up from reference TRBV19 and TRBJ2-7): DGGITQSPKYLFRKEGQNVTLSCEQNLNHDAMYWYRQDPGQGLRLIYYSQIVNDFQKGDIAEGYSVSREKKESFPLTVTSAQKNPTAFYLCASSIQGSYEQYFGPGTRLTVT.

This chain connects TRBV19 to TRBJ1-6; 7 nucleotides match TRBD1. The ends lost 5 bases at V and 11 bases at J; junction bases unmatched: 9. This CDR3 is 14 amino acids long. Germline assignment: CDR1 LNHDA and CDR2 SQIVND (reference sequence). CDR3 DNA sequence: TGTGCCAGTAGTCCCTCTCGACAGGGCACACCCCTCCACTTT. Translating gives CASSPSRQGTPLHF.

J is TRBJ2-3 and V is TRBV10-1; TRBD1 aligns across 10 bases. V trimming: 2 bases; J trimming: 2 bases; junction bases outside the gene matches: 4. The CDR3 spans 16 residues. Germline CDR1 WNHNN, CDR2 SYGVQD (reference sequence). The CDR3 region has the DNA TGCGCCAGCAGTGAGAGGGACAGGGGATTCACAGATACGCAGTATTTT. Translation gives CASSERDRGFTDTQYF.

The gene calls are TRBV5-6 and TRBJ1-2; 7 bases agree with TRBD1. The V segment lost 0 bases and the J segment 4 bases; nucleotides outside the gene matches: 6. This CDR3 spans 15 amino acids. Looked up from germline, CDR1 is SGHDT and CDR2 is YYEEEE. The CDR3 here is CASSLGQGEPYGYTF. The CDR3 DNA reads TGTGCCAGCAGCTTGGGTCAGGGGGAACCCTATGGCTACACCTTC.

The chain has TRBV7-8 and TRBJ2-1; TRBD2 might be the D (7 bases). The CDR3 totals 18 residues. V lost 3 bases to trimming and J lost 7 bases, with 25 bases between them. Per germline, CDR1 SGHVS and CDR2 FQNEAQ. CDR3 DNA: TGTGCCAGCAGCTTGGGGGCTAGCGGATCCATAATAGCGAATGAGCAGTTCTTC. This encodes CASSLGASGSIIANEQFF.